The 31 T cell receptor beta chains below were found in one sample sequenced in a study of Graves' ophthalmopathy and Graves' hyperthyroidism. Amplification of TCR beta CDR3 regions used RNA transcripts. Scientists carried out first-round RT-PCR using HTBI primers and then a second-round multiplex PCR. From the multiplex PCR reads, TCRdb called clonotypes with MiXCR, one entry per CDR3 protein. The sample consists of just over 600,000 distinct CDR3 sequences, around a fifth of them appearing once. The sequenced sample consisted of peripheral blood. The receptors were sampled from a woman younger than 35 with stable Graves' hyperthyroidism. Some clones in this sample may be carry-over from other donors' samples.

This clonotype was seen repeatedly, ten times or more. The chain is built from TRBV14 and TRBJ2-7; D remains unclear. Trimming removed 1 base from V and 3 bases from J, with 7 bases in between. CDR1 SGHDN and CDR2 FVKESK come from the germline V gene. The CDR3 is 13 amino acids. CDR3 loop: CASSQVTYYEQYF. CDR3 DNA: TGTGCCAGCAGCCAAGTCACGTACTACGAGCAGTACTTC.

This clonotype was seen a handful of times. This rearrangement joins TRBV19 to TRBJ1-5; no reliable D call. Trimming stripped 0 bases from V and 5 bases from J, with 14 bases between. Germline values: CDR1 LNHDA, CDR2 SQIVND (reference sequence). This CDR3 comprises 16 residues. Here the CDR3 reads CASSIDAVWEDQPQHF. CDR3 DNA: TGTGCCAGTAGTATAGACGCTGTATGGGAGGATCAGCCCCAGCATTTT.

Note on this clonotype: A much more abundant neighbour one base away suggests this may be a read error. The chain has TRBV2 and TRBJ1-5; D may be TRBD1 (5 bases). This CDR3 is 15 amino acids long. The V end lost 7 bases, the J end lost 0 bases, and 13 bases lay between the germline ends. Germline CDR1 is SNHLY and CDR2 is FYNNEI. The CDR3 DNA reads as TGTGCCAGCAACCACAGGAGGCGTAGCAATCAGCCCCAGCATTTT. Translating it yields CASNHRRRSNQPQHF.

This clonotype showed up many times. The chain has TRBV29-1 and TRBJ2-2; TRBD2 agrees at 11 bases. The junction had 10 bases not matched to a gene; V was cut back by 0 bases and J by 7 bases. Germline V gene data show CDR1 as SQVTM and CDR2 as ANQGSEA. The CDR3 sequence is 17 residues long. In DNA form, the CDR3 reads TGCAGCGTTGAAGATCGGAGGGCTAGCGGGAGGATCGGGGAGCTGTTTTTT. It translates to CSVEDRRASGRIGELFF.

In this sample, this clonotype turned up once. The V and J genes are TRBV20-1 and TRBJ1-6; no definite D call. This CDR3 spans 13 amino acids. The germline V and J ends were trimmed by 3 bases and 5 bases, with 8 bases remaining between them. Germline-derived CDR1 and CDR2 are DFQATT and SNEGSKA (reference sequence). The DNA for the CDR3 is TGCAGTGCTAGGTCGGTTAATAATTCACCCCTCCACTTT. It yields the protein CSARSVNNSPLHF.

This clonotype was seen repeatedly, ten times or more. The chain is built from TRBV20-1 and TRBJ2-7, with D unclear. Germline V gene sequence: CDR1 DFQATT, CDR2 SNEGSKA (reference sequence). CDR3 size: 14 residues. V dropped 5 bases and J dropped 0 bases, with 14 bases sitting between them. The CDR3 DNA is TGCAGTGCTCTTCTAGACCATTCCTCCTACGAGCAGTACTTC. Amino acids: CSALLDHSSYEQYF.

The chain couples TRBV20-1 to TRBJ1-2, with 7 nucleotides matching TRBD1. This CDR3 has 16 amino acids. Germline values: CDR1 DFQATT, CDR2 SNEGSKA (reference sequence). V shed 3 bases, J shed 4 bases, and the junction held 14 bases outside the gene matches. The CDR3 DNA sequence: TGCAGTGCTAGCCGTACCCGTTCGGGACAGCTCTATGGCTACACCTTC. It translates to CSASRTRSGQLYGYTF.

As regards this clonotype: This likely comes from a read error, as the CDR3 has no conserved phenylalanine or tryptophan at its end. The genes are TRBV20-1 and TRBJ2-5, with a weak D call TRBD2 (7 bases). The CDR3 is 16 amino acids. The germline gives CDR1 DFQATT, CDR2 SNEGSKA (reference sequence). V was cut by 0 bases and J by 5 bases, with 19 bases left in between. The CDR3: CSARESVGGHQETQYV. CDR3 bases: TGCAGTGCTAGAGAGTCGGTGGGGGGGCATCAGGAGACCCAGTACGTC.

This clonotype was observed a few times. V gene TRBV28 combines with J gene TRBJ1-1, with no clear D. With 9 bases removed from V and 4 bases from J, the gap between germline ends came to 21 bases. Germline CDR1 is MDHEN and CDR2 is SYDVKM. The CDR3 runs to 15 residues. The CDR3 spells CASSPHPQEGTEAFF. Written as DNA, the CDR3 is TGTGCCAGTAGCCCACACCCCCAGGAGGGCACTGAAGCTTTCTTT. Full variable domain (rest looked up from reference TRBV28 and TRBJ1-1): DVKVTQSSRYLVKRTGEKVFLECVQDMDHENMFWYRQDPGLGLRLIYFSYDVKMKEKGDIPEGYSVSREKKERFSLILESASTNQTSMYLCASSPHPQEGTEAFFGQGTRLTVV.

With respect to this clonotype: A much larger clone lies one base from this, so it may be a read error. J is TRBJ2-5 and V is TRBV7-9; 7 nucleotides agree with TRBD2. The CDR3 sequence is 13 residues long. After removal of 7 bases from V and 2 bases from J, the junction contained 4 bases not matched to a gene. Germline assignment: CDR1 SEHNR and CDR2 FQNEAQ (reference sequence). CDR3 DNA sequence: TGTGCCAGCATGCTGGGGGGGCAAGAGACCCAGTACTTC. This sequence encodes CASMLGGQETQYF.

Many counts were recorded for this clonotype. V gene TRBV20-1 combines with J gene TRBJ1-5; weak D call: TRBD1 (6 bases). V was cut by 6 bases and J by 2 bases, with 14 bases left in between. There are 14 residues in the CDR3. Germline V gene lookup returns CDR1 DFQATT and CDR2 SNEGSKA (reference sequence). The CDR3: CSATDRLGNQPQHF. Written as DNA, the CDR3 is TGCAGTGCCACCGACAGGCTTGGCAATCAGCCCCAGCATTTT.

In its sample, this clonotype was seen many times. The chain recombines TRBV6-1 with TRBJ1-1; the D is unclear. Germline V CDR1 and CDR2: MNHNS, SASEGT. Trimming pared 6 bases from V and 12 bases from J, leaving 14 bases between. This CDR3 spans 11 amino acids. This CDR3 is CASSLGPVTFF. Written as DNA, the CDR3 is TGTGCCAGCAGCCTGGGCCCCGTGACTTTCTTT.

In its sample, this clonotype was seen a few times. The rearrangement uses TRBV12-3 or TRBV12-4 and TRBJ1-5; no reliable D call. The CDR3 is 14 residues long. The germline V and J ends were trimmed by 5 bases and 7 bases, with 15 bases remaining between them. In DNA form, the CDR3 reads TGTGCCAGCAGTACAGTTTTTGGAATCCAGCCCCAGCATTTT. It specifies CASSTVFGIQPQHF.

This clonotype was seen repeatedly, ten times or more. The CDR3, as DNA: TGTGCCAGCAGTTTACCGGGGACAGGGGCGGAGACCCAGTACTTC. It specifies CASSLPGTGAETQYF. This rearrangement joins TRBV12-3 or TRBV12-4 to TRBJ2-5, with 10 bases matching TRBD1. The CDR3 contains 15 residues. Losses at the gene ends were 2 bases for V and 5 bases for J; bases not matched to a gene: 5.

This clonotype was seen at least ten times. The chain recombines TRBV5-1 with TRBJ2-5; the D is unclear. This CDR3 region has 14 residues. Trimming removed 0 bases from V and 5 bases from J, with 11 bases in between. Germline lookup yields CDR1 SGHRS and CDR2 YFSETQ. The CDR3 DNA reads as TGCGCCAGCAGCTTGGGGTCAGGAACGGAGACCCAGTACTTC. It yields the protein CASSLGSGTETQYF.

This clonotype occurred many times. The chain employs TRBV11-1 and TRBJ1-5; 10 nucleotides line up with TRBD1. CDR1 is SGHAT, CDR2 FQDESV, per germline (reference sequence). V lost 3 bases to trimming and J lost 7 bases; unmatched junction nucleotides: 6. The CDR3 extends over 15 amino acids. The CDR3 reads CASSLTGGAGQPQHF. In DNA form, the CDR3 reads TGTGCCAGCAGCTTGACAGGGGGCGCAGGGCAGCCCCAGCATTTT.

This clonotype has a count of ten or more. The chain employs TRBV6-5 and TRBJ2-7, with 10 bases lining up with TRBD2. This CDR3 spans 15 amino acids. Germline CDR1 MNHEY, CDR2 SVGAGI. The J segment lost 2 bases and the V segment lost 5 bases, leaving 6 bases of the junction unmatched. CDR3 amino acids: CASSPGTSDTYEQYF. The CDR3 region has the DNA TGTGCCAGCAGTCCTGGGACTAGCGATACCTACGAGCAGTACTTC.

This clonotype has ten or more counts. The chain carries TRBV11-2 and TRBJ2-5, with 7 nucleotides matching TRBD2. The V and J ends lost 9 bases and 4 bases, in that order; junction bases with no gene match: 8. The CDR3 is 13 residues long. Germline-derived CDR1 and CDR2 are SGHAT and FQNNGV. The DNA of the CDR3 is TGTGCCAGTGGAACGGGCGGGGGAGAGACCCAGTACTTC. Its translation is CASGTGGGETQYF.

This clonotype was seen a single time. The V gene is TRBV5-1, the J gene TRBJ1-3; 8 positions match TRBD1. This CDR3 spans 15 amino acids. Germline CDR1 reads SGHRS; CDR2 reads YFSETQ. J gave up 2 bases and V 4 bases, and 5 bases lay outside the gene matches. This CDR3 is CASSIDRGTGNTIYF. The CDR3 DNA reads as TGCGCCAGCAGCATCGACAGGGGAACTGGAAACACCATATATTTT.

This clonotype was seen ten or more times. V gene TRBV28 combines with J gene TRBJ1-1; D remains unclear. CDR3 length equals 14 residues. Trimming took 8 bases from V and 2 from J, leaving 15 bases between them. Germline CDR1 and CDR2: MDHEN and SYDVKM. In nucleotides, the CDR3 is TGTGCCAGCCCTCCCTCGGGGTCAAACACTGAAGCTTTCTTT. Amino acids: CASPPSGSNTEAFF.

The rearrangement links TRBV12-3 or TRBV12-4 to TRBJ1-2, with a tentative D call TRBD1 (6 bases). The CDR3 extends over 15 amino acids. The V end lost 3 bases, the J end lost 4 bases, and 15 bases lay between the germline ends. CDR3 nucleotides: TGTGCCAGCAGTTTTGACAGGCTTAAGATCTATGGCTACACCTTC. The encoded protein is CASSFDRLKIYGYTF.

CDR3 sequence reads: CSAFDGVLYNSPLHF. The CDR3 nucleotides are TGCAGTGCTTTTGACGGAGTCCTCTATAATTCACCCCTCCACTTT. The genes are TRBV20-1 and TRBJ1-6; unclear D gene. With 5 bases removed from V and 3 bases from J, the gap between germline ends came to 14 bases. The CDR3 spans 15 residues. Per germline, CDR1 DFQATT and CDR2 SNEGSKA (reference sequence).

This clonotype has at least ten counts. The chain joins TRBV19 to TRBJ1-5, with D maybe TRBD1 (6 bases). V dropped 3 bases and J dropped 0 bases, with 15 bases sitting between them. CDR1 and CDR2 from the germline V gene are LNHDA and SQIVND (reference sequence). The CDR3 length is 17 residues. Here the CDR3 reads CASSISWTASSNQPQHF. Here the CDR3 DNA reads TGTGCCAGTAGTATTTCATGGACAGCTAGTAGCAATCAGCCCCAGCATTTT.

This clonotype was observed at least ten times. The J gene is TRBJ2-5, the V gene TRBV10-3; D is unresolved. Trimming took off 6 bases at V and 3 bases at J, with 11 bases between the two ends. The germline V gene has CDR1 ENHRY and CDR2 SYGVKD. The CDR3 runs to 13 residues. This CDR3 is CAIRLVKEETQYF. The DNA of the CDR3 is TGTGCCATCAGATTGGTTAAAGAAGAGACCCAGTACTTC.

The genes are TRBV18 and TRBJ1-1, with D maybe TRBD1 (6 bases). V was clipped by 5 bases and J by 4 bases, with 11 bases between them. The CDR3 has 13 residues. Germline V gene lookup returns CDR1 KGHSH and CDR2 LQKENI. In DNA, the CDR3 is TGTGCCAGCTCAGGGGGGGCTATCACTGAAGCTTTCTTT. It encodes CASSGGAITEAFF.

With respect to this clonotype: At one of its ends the junction is not consistent with the germline gene, which may arise from a read error. This chain joins TRBV12-3 or TRBV12-4 and TRBJ1-2; D may be TRBD1 (5 bases). The CDR3 length is 14 residues. CDR3 protein: CASSLVAGSWGFTF. The CDR3 bases are TGTGCCAGCAGTTTAGTCGCGGGAAGTTGGGGCTTCACCTTC.

A few counts support this clonotype. This chain links TRBV18 with TRBJ2-5; D is perhaps TRBD1 or TRBD2 (5 bases each). The CDR3 contains 15 residues. Germline V CDR1 and CDR2: KGHSH, LQKENI. V gave up 2 bases and J gave up 2 bases, with 12 bases separating them. CDR3 nucleotides: TGTGCCAGCTCACCAGTCTACGAGGGGCAAGAGACCCAGTACTTC. Its protein is CASSPVYEGQETQYF.

In this sample, this clonotype turned up a few times. The V gene is TRBV5-6, the J gene TRBJ2-2; D uncertain. Trimming cost V 2 bases and J 6 bases, with 14 bases left between them. CDR3 length: 15 residues. Per the germline V gene, CDR1 is SGHDT and CDR2 is YYEEEE. The CDR3 protein is CASSLRVWKAGELFF. CDR3 nucleotide sequence: TGTGCCAGCAGCTTAAGGGTCTGGAAGGCCGGGGAGCTGTTTTTT.

This clonotype has a count of ten or more. Written as DNA, the CDR3 is TGCGCCAGCAGCCAAGGTACGAACACCGGGGAGCTGTTTTTT. It encodes CASSQGTNTGELFF. V gene TRBV4-1 combines with J gene TRBJ2-2; D is uncertain. The germline V gene has CDR1 MGHRA and CDR2 YSYEKL. CDR3 size: 14 residues. V was cut by 1 base and J by 0 bases, with 3 bases left in between.

This clonotype occurred many times. The chain recombines TRBV30 with TRBJ2-2; D remains ambiguous. The CDR3 runs 12 residues. The germline gives CDR1 GTSNPN, CDR2 SVGIG (reference sequence). Trimming shortened V by 2 bases and J by 4 bases, and 5 bases separated the two germline ends. Here the CDR3 reads CAWSSGTGELFF. The CDR3 bases are TGTGCCTGGAGTAGTGGCACCGGGGAGCTGTTTTTT.

This chain connects TRBV12-3 or TRBV12-4 to TRBJ1-5; D is unclear. The CDR3 has 14 amino acids. Deletions cut 3 bases from V and 9 bases from J, with 15 bases between. The CDR3 DNA is TGTGCCAGCAGTTTTTCGGGCAGCCTATCGCCCCAGCATTTT. Protein sequence: CASSFSGSLSPQHF.